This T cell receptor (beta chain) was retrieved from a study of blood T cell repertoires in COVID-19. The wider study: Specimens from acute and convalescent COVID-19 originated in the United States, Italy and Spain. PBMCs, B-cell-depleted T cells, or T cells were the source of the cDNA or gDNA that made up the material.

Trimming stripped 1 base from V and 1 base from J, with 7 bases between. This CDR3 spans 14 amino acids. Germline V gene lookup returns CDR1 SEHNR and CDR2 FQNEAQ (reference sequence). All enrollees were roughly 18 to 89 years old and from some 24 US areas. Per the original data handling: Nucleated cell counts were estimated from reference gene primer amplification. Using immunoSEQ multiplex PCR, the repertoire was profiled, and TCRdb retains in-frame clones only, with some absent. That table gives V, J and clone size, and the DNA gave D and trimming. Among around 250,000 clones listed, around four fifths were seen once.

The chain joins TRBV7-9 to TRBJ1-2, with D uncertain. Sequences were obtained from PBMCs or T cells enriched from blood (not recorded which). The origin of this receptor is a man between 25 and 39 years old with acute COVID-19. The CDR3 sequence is CASSLDSNNYGYTF. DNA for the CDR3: TGTGCCAGCAGCTTAGACTCCAATAACTATGGCTACACCTTC.